Listed below are T cell receptor beta chains from one sample, sequenced in a study of shared clonotypes between healthy human individuals. Method: immunoSEQ multiplex PCR; TCRdb's copy keeps in-frame clones and lacks some. The data hold under 2,500,000 clones, with approximately 96% observed a single time. Sequenced input: naive CD4+ T cells sorted from blood. These receptors originate from a man between 18 and 35 years old in good health. CDR3s include the opening cysteine and the closing phenylalanine or tryptophan. Fields, in order: clone size, V gene, D gene, J gene, CDR3 DNA, CDR3 protein. D genes are given only for firm matches. Size values are once, few and many counts, or a class for expanded clones, and some rows have none.

>NA|TRBV10-2|TRBD2|TRBJ2-3
TGCGCCAGCACGGGAGGACCCTTACCCCGCACAGATACGCAGTATTTT
CASTGGPLPRTDTQYF
>NA|TRBV5-1|TRBD1|TRBJ2-4
TGCGCCAGCAGCTTAGGCCCGGGACAGGGGGCAAACATTCAGTACTTC
CASSLGPGQGANIQYF
>NA|TRBV20-1|NA|TRBJ2-5
TGCAGTTTTCGTAGCCTAGAGACCCAGTACTTC
CSFRSLETQYF
>NA|TRBV30|NA|TRBJ2-7
TGTGCCTGGAGTCTTCGCCAGGGACAGCAGTACTTC
CAWSLRQGQQYF
>NA|TRBV2|TRBD1|TRBJ2-2
TGTGCCACCACGACAGGGTTCGGGGAGCTGTTTTTT
CATTTGFGELFF
>NA|TRBV7-6|NA|TRBJ2-4
TGTGCCAGCAGCTTCTCGGGGGGCGACATTCAGTACTTC
CASSFSGGDIQYF
>once|TRBV6-1|TRBD2|TRBJ2-5
TGTGCCACCTTACTAGCGGGCCAAGAGACCCAGTACTTC
CATLLAGQETQYF
>NA|TRBV6-1|NA|TRBJ2-1
TGTGCCAGGGGGTCGGGTAACGAGCAGTTCTTC
CARGSGNEQFF
>NA|TRBV5-6|TRBD1|TRBJ2-1
TGTGCCAGCAGCTTGGATAGTAGAGGACAGGCCCTCTACAATGAGCAGTTCTTC
CASSLDSRGQALYNEQFF
>NA|TRBV7-9|TRBD2|TRBJ2-3
TGTGCCAGCAGCTTGGACGGACTAGTGCGCACAGATACGCAGTATTTT
CASSLDGLVRTDTQYF
>NA|TRBV11-2|NA|TRBJ1-4
TGTGCCAGCAGCTTAGAATCAGGGGCAAATGAAAAACTGTTTTTT
CASSLESGANEKLFF
>once|TRBV27|NA|TRBJ2-2
TGTGCCAGCAGTTACTTAGCGAGAAACACCGGGGAGCTGTTTTTT
CASSYLARNTGELFF
>NA|TRBV6-1|TRBD1|TRBJ2-7
TGTGCCAGCAGTGACCTACCTTGGGACAGACCCTACGAGCAGTACTTC
CASSDLPWDRPYEQYF
>NA|TRBV5-4|NA|TRBJ2-3
TGTGCCAGCAGCTTGAAACAGGGCACAGATACGCAGTATTTT
CASSLKQGTDTQYF
>NA|TRBV15|NA|TRBJ2-1
TGTGCCACCAGCCTGGACTCTATCAATGAGCAGTTCTTC
CATSLDSINEQFF
>NA|TRBV5-1|NA|TRBJ1-1
TGCGCCAGCAGCTCGATCGGGCCGGACACTGAAGCTTTCTTT
CASSSIGPDTEAFF
>once|TRBV6-5|NA|TRBJ1-1
TGTGCCAGCAGTTACTCGAGGGTGGTGAACACTGAAGCTTTCTTT
CASSYSRVVNTEAFF
>NA|TRBV10-2|NA|TRBJ2-3
TGCGCCAGCAGTGAGTCGATGGGGAGAGGGGCTACGCAGTATTTT
CASSESMGRGATQYF
>NA|TRBV7-9|NA|TRBJ1-2
TGTGCCAGCAGCTTTGAAGGCAGGGCCTATGGCTACACCTTC
CASSFEGRAYGYTF
>NA|TRBV12-5|TRBD2|TRBJ2-7
TGTGCTAGTGGTTTGGAGGCGGGAGTTGGCTACGAGCAGTACTTC
CASGLEAGVGYEQYF
>NA|TRBV10-2|TRBD2|TRBJ2-7
TGCGCCAGCAGGGGACTAGCCAGCGACGAGCAGTACTTC
CASRGLASDEQYF
>NA|TRBV11-2|NA|TRBJ2-7
TGTGCCAGCAGCTTAGAGGTGGGAGGCTCCTACGAGCAGTACTTC
CASSLEVGGSYEQYF
>NA|TRBV5-8|TRBD1|TRBJ1-5
TGTGCCAGCAGAGACCAGGGGGGTAGCAATCAGCCCCAGCATTTT
CASRDQGGSNQPQHF
>NA|TRBV5-1|NA|TRBJ2-7
TGCGCCAGCAGCCAAGAGGGGGTCCGCTCCTACGAGCAGTACTTC
CASSQEGVRSYEQYF
>NA|TRBV7-9|NA|TRBJ1-4
TGTGCCAGCAGTGTTAGGGAGCCCAATGAAAAACTGTTTTTT
CASSVREPNEKLFF
>NA|TRBV7-2|NA|TRBJ2-5
TGTGCCAGCAGCTTAGCGGGCAGGGCGGGGATGGAGACCCAGTACTTC
CASSLAGRAGMETQYF
>NA|TRBV18|TRBD1|TRBJ1-2
TGTGCCAGCTCACCACCGGGACAGGGGTTTGGCTACACCTTC
CASSPPGQGFGYTF
>NA|TRBV5-1|NA|TRBJ1-2
TGCGCCAGCAGCCGGGACGGAATTCCGTATGGCTACACCTTC
CASSRDGIPYGYTF
>NA|TRBV18|TRBD2|TRBJ2-3
TGTGCCAGCTCATCCTCTAGACTAGCACAAGATACGCAGTATTTT
CASSSSRLAQDTQYF
>few|TRBV19|NA|TRBJ2-1
TGTGCCAGTAGTATAGGAGGGGCGGGCAGAATCTCCAATGAGCAGTTCTTC
CASSIGGAGRISNEQFF
>NA|TRBV2|NA|TRBJ2-2
TGTGCCAGCAGCCTGAGACAACTGAACACCGGGGAGCTGTTTTTT
CASSLRQLNTGELFF
>NA|TRBV6-1|NA|TRBJ2-7
TGTGCCAGCAGAATTCTCTACGAGCAGTACTTC
CASRILYEQYF
>NA|TRBV5-1|NA|TRBJ2-2
TGCGCCAGCAGCATGGACACGGCGAACACCGGGGAGCTGTTTTTT
CASSMDTANTGELFF
>NA|TRBV10-2|TRBD1|TRBJ1-5
TGCGCCAGCAGTGGGACAGGGAAGAATCAGCCCCAGCATTTT
CASSGTGKNQPQHF
>NA|TRBV6-5|NA|TRBJ2-2
TGTGCCAGCACCCTCTCATGGGGAGGAGGCGGGGAGCTGTTTTTT
CASTLSWGGGGELFF
>once|TRBV27|TRBD2|TRBJ2-2
TGTGCCAGCAGTTTAACGGGGGGGAACACCGGGGAGCTGTTTTTT
CASSLTGGNTGELFF
>NA|TRBV11-3|NA|TRBJ1-1
TGTGCCAGCCAGGACCCAAAGGACACTGAAGCTTTCTTT
CASQDPKDTEAFF
>NA|TRBV4-1|TRBD1|TRBJ2-7
TGCGCCAGCAGCCAAGGCGTAAACCTTCGGGACAGGGGATACGAGCAGTACTTC
CASSQGVNLRDRGYEQYF
>NA|TRBV6-5|NA|TRBJ1-2
TGTGCCAGCAGGGCAGGAGTCTATGGCTACACCTTC
CASRAGVYGYTF
>few|TRBV29-1|NA|TRBJ2-5
TGCAGCGTGGCCGGGACTCTTGCAGAGACCCAGTACTTC
CSVAGTLAETQYF
>NA|TRBV7-9|NA|TRBJ2-7
TGTGCCAGCAGCTTAGATGGGGTAAGGACCTACGAGCAGTACTTC
CASSLDGVRTYEQYF
>NA|TRBV6-1|TRBD1|TRBJ2-5
TGTGCCAGCAGTAAGGACAGGGGGGTAGAGACCCAGTACTTC
CASSKDRGVETQYF
>NA|TRBV6-6|TRBD1|TRBJ2-5
TGTGCCAGCAACATGGGACAGGGGGCGTGGGAGACCCAGTACTTC
CASNMGQGAWETQYF
>NA|TRBV4-1|NA|TRBJ2-7
TGCGCCAGCAGCCAACCTCTTCGGGGACTCGGGCAGTACTTC
CASSQPLRGLGQYF
>NA|TRBV10-1|TRBD1|TRBJ2-3
TGCGCCAGCAGCCGGGACAGCCATGGAGGAGATACGCAGTATTTT
CASSRDSHGGDTQYF
>NA|TRBV10-3|NA|TRBJ2-1
TGTGCCATCAAGTCTACTACCAATGAGCAGTTCTTC
CAIKSTTNEQFF
>NA|TRBV7-9|NA|TRBJ1-4
TGTGCCAGCAGCTTAGTGGGTCGGGGAACAACTAATGAAAAACTGTTTTTT
CASSLVGRGTTNEKLFF
>NA|TRBV7-7|NA|TRBJ2-3
TGTGCTAGCAGCTTAGGCTTTACGGATACGCAGTATTTT
CASSLGFTDTQYF
>NA|TRBV5-1|NA|TRBJ2-1
TGCGCCAGCAGCTTTCCCTCCTCCTACAATGAGCAGTTCTTC
CASSFPSSYNEQFF
>NA|TRBV6-6|NA|TRBJ1-5
TGTGCCAGCAGTTCCCGTGCGGAAAATGGCAATCAGCCCCAGCATTTT
CASSSRAENGNQPQHF
>NA|TRBV20-1|NA|TRBJ1-4
TGCAGTGCTTACAATGAAAAACTGTTTTTT
CSAYNEKLFF
>NA|TRBV2|TRBD1|TRBJ1-5
TGTGCCAGCAGCCCTTCCGACAGGACAGGTTTATATCAGCCCCAGCATTTT
CASSPSDRTGLYQPQHF
>NA|TRBV10-3|NA|TRBJ2-5
TGTGCCATCAGTACCGGGACTGTACAAGAGACCCAGTACTTC
CAISTGTVQETQYF
>NA|TRBV4-1|NA|TRBJ2-2
TGCGCCAGCAGCTCGAGGGACGGTAACACCGGGGAGCTGTTTTTT
CASSSRDGNTGELFF